Reported below is one T cell receptor (beta chain). The data are from a study of Graves' ophthalmopathy and Graves' hyperthyroidism. Germline V gene sequence: CDR1 SQVTM, CDR2 ANQGSEA. The V end was cut by 1 base, the J end by 11 bases, with 15 bases between. The CDR3 length is 13 residues. The PBMC fraction was derived from around 9.4 ml of fresh peripheral blood. TCR beta CDR3 amplification used RNA transcripts. RT-PCR with HTBI primers came first, then second-round multiplex PCR. MiXCR, applied by TCRdb to the multiplex PCR reads, yields one record per CDR3 protein. The sample yields 45,000 to 60,000 distinct CDR3 sequences, roughly 47% seen once.

The genes are TRBV29-1 and TRBJ1-5; unclear D gene. The sample was peripheral blood. The receptor comes from an adult woman with Graves' ophthalmopathy. The CDR3 region has the DNA TGCAGCGTTGAAGGGGCTAGCGAAGAGACCCAGCATTTT. It encodes CSVEGASEETQHF.